The 8 T cell receptor beta chains in this list originate from one sample, sequenced in a study of cytomegalovirus exposure and HLA in healthy donors. Primers: 60 Vbeta forward and 13 Jbeta reverse. Profiled with immunoSEQ multiplex PCR; TCRdb holds only in-frame clones, not every one. The sample yields 100,000 or so clones, about three quarters seen once. The sequenced material came from PBMCs. These receptor sequences come from a female donor in good health and CMV-seronegative.

There are a few counts of this clone. V and J are TRBV6-5 and TRBJ1-4, with D hard to call. The CDR3 runs 15 residues. Germline V CDR1 and CDR2: MNHEY, SVGAGI. Trimming took 0 bases from V and 7 from J, leaving 12 bases between them. CDR3: CASSYSSHGGEKLFF. DNA of the CDR3: TGTGCCAGCAGTTACTCGTCACACGGAGGTGAAAAACTGTTTTTT.

The J gene is TRBJ2-7, the V gene TRBV6-1; TRBD1 agrees at 7 bases. The CDR3 totals 14 residues. Losses at the gene ends were 6 bases for V and 3 bases for J; bases not matched to a gene: 8. Germline V gene data show CDR1 as MNHNS and CDR2 as SASEGT. The CDR3 DNA is TGTGCCAGCAGACCACCGGGACAGATCTACGAGCAGTACTTC. Protein sequence: CASRPPGQIYEQYF.

This sequence joins TRBV4-3 and TRBJ2-7; 7 nucleotides match TRBD2. This CDR3 is 14 amino acids long. Germline values: CDR1 LGHNA, CDR2 YSLEER. J lost 3 bases, V lost 0 bases, and 2 bases had no gene match. For the CDR3, the DNA is TGCGCCAGCAGCCAAGAGGGGACTATCTACGAGCAGTACTTC. It encodes CASSQEGTIYEQYF.

This clone occurred a few times. V gene TRBV30 combines with J gene TRBJ2-7, with TRBD2 identical over 7 bases. J was trimmed by 0 bases and V by 5 bases; bases with no gene match: 4. CDR3 length: 13 residues. CDR1 and CDR2 (germline): GTSNPN, SVGIG (reference sequence). The CDR3 loop reads CAWSAGNSYEQYF. CDR3 sequence (DNA): TGTGCCTGGTCAGCGGGGAACTCCTACGAGCAGTACTTC.

This rearrangement joins TRBV18 to TRBJ2-2; 8 positions match TRBD1. Trimming took 0 bases from V and 6 from J; bases not matched to a gene: 3. Germline V gives CDR1 KGHSH, CDR2 LQKENI. The CDR3 runs to 15 residues. The CDR3 here is CASSPPDRAAGELFF. The CDR3 DNA reads as TGTGCCAGCTCACCACCGGACAGGGCAGCCGGGGAGCTGTTTTTT. The variable domain in full, completed from reference TRBV18 and TRBJ2-2, reads NAGVMQNPRHLVRRRGQEARLRCSPMKGHSHVYWYRQLPEEGLKFMVYLQKENIIDESGMPKERFSAEFPKEGPSILRIQQVVRGDSAAYFCASSPPDRAAGELFFGEGSRLTVL.

The chain links TRBV9 to TRBJ2-3, with a tentative D call TRBD2 (6 bases). Germline CDR1 reads SGDLS; CDR2 reads YYNGEE. The CDR3 contains 15 residues. Deletions cut 3 bases from V and 5 bases from J, with 16 bases between. DNA for the CDR3: TGTGCCAGCAGCGCACCGCAGGTCGGGGGAGATACGCAGTATTTT. Amino acids: CASSAPQVGGDTQYF.

The V gene is TRBV11-2, the J gene TRBJ2-3; possible D gene TRBD2, 6 bases. This CDR3 comprises 16 residues. The ends were cut back, 0 bases at V and 1 base at J, with 11 bases in the middle. Per the germline V gene, CDR1 is SGHAT and CDR2 is FQNNGV. The CDR3 loop reads CASSLDYGGGTDTQYF. CDR3 nucleotides: TGTGCCAGCAGCTTAGATTATGGCGGGGGCACAGATACGCAGTATTTT.

The chain is built from TRBV7-9 and TRBJ1-3; D may be TRBD1 (6 bases). V was pared by 7 bases and J by 9 bases, with 13 bases between. The germline V gene encodes CDR1 SEHNR and CDR2 FQNEAQ (reference sequence). This CDR3 is built from 12 residues. As DNA, the CDR3 is TGTGCCAGCACCGACGTAGGGGGCACCATATATTTT. This sequence encodes CASTDVGGTIYF.